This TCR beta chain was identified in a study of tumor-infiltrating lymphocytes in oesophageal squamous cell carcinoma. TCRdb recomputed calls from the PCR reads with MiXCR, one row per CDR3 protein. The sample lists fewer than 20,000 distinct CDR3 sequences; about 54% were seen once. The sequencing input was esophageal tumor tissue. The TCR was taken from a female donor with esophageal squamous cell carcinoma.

CDR3 DNA sequence: TGTGCCAGCAGCTTAAGGGCAGGGGCCTCCTACGAGCAGTACTTC. Residues: CASSLRAGASYEQYF. The rearrangement joins TRBV11-2 to TRBJ2-3, with a weak D call TRBD1 (6 bases). TRBJ2-7 explains the end of the DNA better; the J call may be wrong. The V gene's germline CDR1 is SGHAT and CDR2 FQNNGV. The CDR3 has 15 residues.